These 9 T cell receptor beta chains came from one sample sequenced in a study of graft-versus-host responses after intestinal transplantation. Sequenced by immunoSEQ multiplex PCR; TCRdb stores in-frame clones only, minus some. Here the sample spans fewer than 15,000 clones, 35% being singletons. Stimulators, around 200,000 irradiated and violet-dye-labeled cells, were plated with around 200,000 CFSE-labeled responder cells. Material: alloreactive CD8+ T cells from a mixed lymphocyte reaction culture, obtained before intestinal transplant. The subset: CFSE-low proliferating T cells sorted from roughly 6-day pre-transplant mixed lymphocyte reaction (GvH or HvG direction). The receptors derive from a human patient who received an intestinal transplant.

CDR3 bases: TGCACGGCGCCGGATGGAGTTGAAGCTTTCTTT. It codes for CTAPDGVEAFF. V and J are TRBV20-1 and TRBJ1-1; D ambiguous. The germline CDR1 and CDR2 sequences are DFQATT and SNEGSKA (reference sequence). The length of the CDR3 is 11 residues.

This clone turned up a few times. The chain combines TRBV10-3 with TRBJ1-1; D is uncertain. Trimming shortened V by 0 bases and J by 4 bases, and 15 bases separated the two germline ends. Germline V lookup: CDR1 ENHRY, CDR2 SYGVKD. The CDR3 sequence is 16 residues long. This chain's CDR3 is CAISESKVGLVTEAFF. CDR3 nucleotide sequence: TGTGCCATCAGTGAGTCGAAGGTGGGTTTGGTCACTGAAGCTTTCTTT.

This clone is labeled medium-sized. This rearrangement joins TRBV4-1 to TRBJ2-7; a possible D gene is TRBD1 (6 bases). The germline V gene encodes CDR1 MGHRA and CDR2 YSYEKL. This CDR3 region has 15 residues. V lost 2 bases and J 3 bases, leaving 14 bases between the germline ends. CDR3 nucleotide sequence: TGCGCCAGCAGCCAATGGGACACCCAGGACTACGAGCAGTACTTC. Its translation: CASSQWDTQDYEQYF.

The chain joins TRBV11-3 to TRBJ2-7, with a possible D match to TRBD1 (6 bases). Germline V gene sequence: CDR1 SGHNT, CDR2 YENEEA. V was pared by 5 bases and J by 0 bases, with 14 bases between. CDR3 length: 15 residues. CDR3 in amino acids: CASSESYRVSYEQYF. CDR3 coding DNA: TGTGCCAGCAGCGAGTCCTACAGGGTCTCCTACGAGCAGTACTTC.

This chain uses TRBV7-3 with TRBJ2-1; 11 positions agree with TRBD2. Per germline, CDR1 SGHTA and CDR2 FQGTGA. Trimming at V came to 4 bases and at J to 8 bases, leaving 10 bases not matched to a gene. This CDR3 comprises 16 residues. The CDR3 reads CASSYKGLAAGDEQFF. The CDR3 DNA follows: TGTGCCAGCAGCTACAAGGGACTAGCGGCTGGGGATGAGCAGTTCTTC.

The chain has TRBV6-1 and TRBJ2-1; D remains unclear. Germline CDR1 is MNHNS and CDR2 is SASEGT. V lost 5 bases and J 5 bases, leaving 10 bases between the germline ends. The CDR3 runs to 13 residues. CDR3 DNA sequence: TGTGCCAGCAGTCCAGGTAGCCACAATGAGCAGTTCTTC. This translates into CASSPGSHNEQFF.

V usage is TRBV4-1 and J usage is TRBJ2-2, with D perhaps TRBD1 (5 bases). The CDR3 consists of 17 residues. Germline V gene sequence: CDR1 MGHRA, CDR2 YSYEKL. V was clipped by 0 bases and J by 0 bases, with 11 bases between them. The CDR3 sequence: CASSQEGHLSNTGELFF. CDR3 DNA: TGCGCCAGCAGCCAAGAAGGACACCTTTCGAACACCGGGGAGCTGTTTTTT.

CDR3 sequence (DNA): TGTGCCAGCACCACGCAGGGGGCAGCCGGGGAGCTGTTTTTT. Translating gives CASTTQGAAGELFF. The chain couples TRBV7-9 to TRBJ2-2; TRBD1 aligns across 8 bases. The CDR3 runs 14 residues. V shed 7 bases, J shed 6 bases, and the junction held 7 bases outside the gene matches. Germline values: CDR1 SEHNR, CDR2 FQNEAQ (reference sequence).

This clone occurred a few times. This CDR3 reads CASSPGTGGYGQTQYF. CDR3 coding DNA: TGTGCCAGCAGTCCAGGGACAGGGGGCTACGGGCAGACCCAGTACTTC. The chain has TRBV27 and TRBJ2-5; 12 bases fit TRBD1. The germline gives CDR1 MNHEY, CDR2 SMNVEV (reference sequence). With V trimmed by 5 bases and J by 6 bases, 10 bases remained unmatched. This CDR3 has 16 residues.